This TCR beta chain was sequenced in a study of blood T cells in healthy people across ages. Notes on the study in general: Among T cells, TCR beta diversity per million cells dropped roughly linearly as age rose. Possibly confounding the expanded clonotype changes was the fact that donor CMV status was unknown. Investigators treated diversity estimates from one million T cells as underestimates.

Around 9.5 milliliters of peripheral blood were drawn from each donor. Regarding this clonotype: What it binds is unknown.

Sample-barcoded 5' priming and a J-beta primer mix drove a second PCR of 7 to 11 cycles. TCRdb ran MiXCR on the 5' RACE reads and lists one entry per CDR3 protein. The sample has fewer than 700,000 distinct CDR3 sequences, roughly 41% seen once. Trimming removed 4 bases from V and 0 bases from J, with 8 bases in between. The CDR3 has 14 residues. Per the germline V gene, CDR1 is SGHTA and CDR2 is FQGNSA. The sample comprised blood. The genes are TRBV7-2 and TRBJ2-3; unclear D gene. The sequence was obtained from a man older than 75 in good health. The CDR3 DNA reads as TGTGCCAGCAGCTGGAAGGCTAGCACAGATACGCAGTATTTT. Protein sequence: CASSWKASTDTQYF. The whole variable domain, remainder taken from reference TRBV7-2 and TRBJ2-3, is GAGVSQSPSNKVTEKGKDVELRCDPISGHTALYWYRQSLGQGLEFLIYFQGNSAPDKSGLPSDRFSAERTGGSVSTLTIQRTQQEDSAVYLCASSWKASTDTQYFGPGTRLTVL.